This T cell receptor (beta chain) was sequenced during a study of cytomegalovirus exposure and HLA in healthy donors. Study conclusions and caveats: TCR beta V- and J-gene trimming was later associated with a missense DCLRE1C variant.

Trimming took 0 bases from V and 0 from J; bases not matched to a gene: 7. CDR3 size: 17 residues. The V gene's germline CDR1 is SGHRS and CDR2 YFSETQ. A note on this clone: As yet, its antigen is unknown.

Primers included in the PCR were 60 Vbeta and 13 Jbeta primers. Method: immunoSEQ multiplex PCR; TCRdb's copy keeps in-frame clones and lacks some. The table lists 95,000 to 110,000 clones, 60% to 75% of them singletons. The TCR was taken from a man aged 25-45 years in good health and CMV-seronegative. J is TRBJ2-7 and V is TRBV5-1; 9 bases match TRBD2. Sequenced input: PBMCs. CDR3 sequence (DNA): TGCGCCAGCAGCTTGGCCATGACTAGCGGTACCTCCTACGAGCAGTACTTC. Translating gives CASSLAMTSGTSYEQYF.